The clone carrying this T cell receptor beta chain was seen repeatedly, ten times or more. The entire patient cohort was treatment-naive prior to thyroid surgery. The data originate from a study of metastatic and nonmetastatic thyroid tumors. As originally analysed: To classify distant metastasis in papillary thyroid cancer, a model was built from CDR3 differences across clinicopathological groups. From the PCR reads, TCRdb re-called clones with MiXCR. TCRdb, not the authors, supplied the V and J calls. Here the sample spans some 12,000 clones, around 10% being singletons. The trim removed 4 bases at V and 3 bases at J, leaving 3 bases unmatched. The CDR3 length is 14 residues. Germline V lookup: CDR1 SGHAT, CDR2 FQNNGV.

The clonotype comes from a female donor with papillary thyroid cancer or a benign thyroid nodule (not recorded which). Some clones in this sample may be carry-over from other donors' samples. Sequenced input: blood. The chain has TRBV11-2 and TRBJ2-5; 9 bases map to TRBD1. The CDR3 is CASSSRQGEETQYF. CDR3 bases: TGTGCCAGCAGCTCCCGACAGGGGGAAGAGACCCAGTACTTC.